These 27 T cell receptor beta chains were all obtained from the same sample, sequenced in a study of early stage breast cancer tumors. Here immunoSEQ multiplex PCR was the method, and the copy in TCRdb shows in-frame clones only, minus some. The table includes about 6,000 clones, approximately 78% detected once. The source material was normal breast tissue next to the tumor. These receptors all come from a person in their 70s with breast cancer.

J is TRBJ1-5 and V is TRBV7-8; D is unresolved. CDR1 is SGHVS, CDR2 FQNEAQ, per germline. V dropped 3 bases and J dropped 2 bases, with 11 bases sitting between them. The CDR3 runs to 15 residues. In DNA, the CDR3 is TGTGCCAGCAGCTTGTTTGACACAGGCAATCAGCCCCAGCATTTT. Translating gives CASSLFDTGNQPQHF.

The chain recombines TRBV4-2 with TRBJ2-3, with 9 bases aligning to TRBD2. CDR1 is LGHNA, CDR2 YNFKEQ, per germline. CDR3 length: 16 residues. The ends lost 0 bases at V and 5 bases at J; junction bases unmatched: 6. This CDR3 reads CASSQDGREGRDTQYF. CDR3 bases: TGTGCCAGCAGCCAAGATGGGCGGGAGGGTAGAGATACGCAGTATTTT.

DNA of the CDR3: TGCAGCGTGGGGGAAAGACAGGGGGAAGGCTACACCTTC. Translation gives CSVGERQGEGYTF. The rearrangement joins TRBV29-1 to TRBJ1-2; 9 bases are shared with TRBD1. The junction had 10 bases not matched to a gene; V was cut back by 6 bases and J by 8 bases. The CDR3 is 13 amino acids. Germline values: CDR1 SQVTM, CDR2 ANQGSEA.

The rearrangement links TRBV16 to TRBJ2-2; no clear D. V shed 2 bases and J shed 5 bases, with 3 bases lying between them. The CDR3 runs to 12 residues. Germline-derived CDR1 and CDR2 are KGHSY and FQNENV. DNA of the CDR3: TGTGCCAGCAGCCAACAGACCGGGGAGCTGTTTTTT. As protein: CASSQQTGELFF.

The chain uses TRBV28 and TRBJ1-1; D unresolved. Germline lookup yields CDR1 MDHEN and CDR2 SYDVKM. With 8 bases removed from V and 4 bases from J, the gap between germline ends came to 11 bases. This CDR3 comprises 12 residues. CDR3 protein: CASGKRGTEAFF. CDR3 nucleotide sequence: TGTGCCAGCGGAAAACGAGGCACTGAAGCTTTCTTT.

The CDR3 DNA reads as TGTGCCAGCAGCGTAGACCCTATTAATTCACCCCTCCACTTT. Encoded protein: CASSVDPINSPLHF. The V gene is TRBV9, the J gene TRBJ1-6, with D uncertain. The CDR3 has 14 amino acids. From germline, CDR1 is SGDLS and CDR2 YYNGEE. V lost 0 bases and J 6 bases, leaving 7 bases between the germline ends.

CDR3 region: CASRQSTEAFF. DNA for the CDR3: TGTGCCAGTAGACAGAGTACTGAAGCTTTCTTT. The gene calls are TRBV25-1 and TRBJ1-1, with a possible D match to TRBD1 (5 bases). Germline assignment: CDR1 MGHDK and CDR2 SYGVNS. The CDR3 contains 11 residues. Trimming cost V 9 bases and J 5 bases, with 10 bases left between them.

The chain uses TRBV5-8 and TRBJ1-5, with a weak D call TRBD1 (6 bases). The length of the CDR3 is 15 residues. Trimming removed 0 bases at V and 1 base at J, with 8 bases between. Germline V gene lookup returns CDR1 SGHTS and CDR2 YDEGEE. This chain's CDR3 is CASSLVQGSNQPQHF. CDR3 bases: TGTGCCAGCAGCTTGGTGCAGGGGAGCAATCAGCCCCAGCATTTT.

The V call is TRBV5-1, the J call TRBJ2-7, with a weak D call TRBD1 (6 bases). V lost 2 bases and J 1 base, leaving 7 bases between the germline ends. The CDR3 runs 13 residues. Germline values: CDR1 SGHRS, CDR2 YFSETQ. CDR3 in DNA: TGCGCCAGCAGCTTAACAGGGTCCTACGAGCAGTACTTC. Protein sequence: CASSLTGSYEQYF.

A few counts support this clone. This chain joins TRBV7-6 and TRBJ2-3; D is undetermined. CDR1 and CDR2 (germline): SGHVS, FNYEAQ. The CDR3 is made up of 12 amino acids. The ends were cut back, 5 bases at V and 4 bases at J, with 7 bases in the middle. The CDR3 DNA reads as TGTGCCAGCAGCCTGGGCGCAGATACGCAGTATTTT. Protein: CASSLGADTQYF.

Here the CDR3 reads CASSYSEEGIYGYTF. The CDR3 region has the DNA TGTGCCAGCAGTTACTCGGAGGAGGGGATCTATGGCTACACCTTC. This chain connects TRBV6-5 to TRBJ1-2; weak D call: TRBD1 (5 bases). Germline values: CDR1 MNHEY, CDR2 SVGAGI. The CDR3 runs to 15 residues. V dropped 0 bases and J dropped 4 bases, with 12 bases sitting between them.

The chain recombines TRBV5-6 with TRBJ2-3; 11 nucleotides agree with TRBD2. CDR3 length: 18 amino acids. V gave up 2 bases and J gave up 2 bases; unmatched junction bases: 10. Germline V gene sequence: CDR1 SGHDT, CDR2 YYEEEE. The chain's CDR3 is CASSFPSGRFAFTDTQYF. The CDR3 nucleotides are TGTGCCAGCAGCTTTCCTAGCGGGAGGTTTGCGTTCACAGATACGCAGTATTTT.

The rearrangement uses TRBV5-1 and TRBJ2-1; TRBD2 matches 9 bases. CDR1 SGHRS and CDR2 YFSETQ come from the germline V gene. The CDR3 is made up of 17 amino acids. With V trimmed by 6 bases and J by 3 bases, 13 bases remained unmatched. CDR3 bases: TGCGCCAGCACCCTCGGCAGGCGGGAGGGCATCTACAATGAGCAGTTCTTC. It specifies CASTLGRREGIYNEQFF.

This clone has just one count. The CDR3 bases are TGCGCCAGCAGCGTAACTCGGACAGGGGGTATAGGTGAGACCCAGTACTTC. Translation: CASSVTRTGGIGETQYF. The chain has TRBV5-1 and TRBJ2-5; TRBD1 matches at 10 bases. Trimming cost V 4 bases and J 5 bases; bases outside gene matches: 14. The length of the CDR3 is 17 residues. The germline V gene encodes CDR1 SGHRS and CDR2 YFSETQ.

The chain recombines TRBV5-4 with TRBJ2-4, with D maybe TRBD1 (5 bases). Germline V lookup: CDR1 SGHNT, CDR2 YYREEE (reference sequence). The CDR3 is 17 amino acids. Trimming removed 4 bases from V and 6 bases from J, with 23 bases in between. In DNA form, the CDR3 reads TGTGCCAGCAGCCCAGGGTACACGCAGGCGCAGAGAAACATTCAGTACTTC. It encodes CASSPGYTQAQRNIQYF.

V usage is TRBV2 and J usage is TRBJ2-5; 7 positions agree with TRBD1. The CDR3 length is 13 residues. Germline V CDR1 and CDR2: SNHLY, FYNNEI. V was pared by 10 bases and J by 3 bases, with 8 bases of the junction left unmatched. DNA of the CDR3: TGTGCCACCGAGTGGACAGGAGAAGAGACCCAGTACTTC. Amino acids: CATEWTGEETQYF.

The V call is TRBV7-9, the J call TRBJ2-7; possible D gene TRBD2, 6 bases. The germline V gene has CDR1 SEHNR and CDR2 FQNEAQ (reference sequence). V was clipped by 1 base and J by 4 bases, with 11 bases between them. This CDR3 has 14 amino acids. CDR3 DNA sequence: TGTGCCAGCAGCTTAGTTGGCGGGGATTACGAGCAGTACTTC. Protein sequence: CASSLVGGDYEQYF.

The rearrangement joins TRBV28 to TRBJ2-7, with 13 bases that match TRBD2. Trimming at V came to 6 bases and at J to 6 bases, leaving 5 bases not matched to a gene. There are 14 residues in the CDR3. Germline V gene lookup returns CDR1 MDHEN and CDR2 SYDVKM. The CDR3 DNA sequence: TGTGCCAGCAGCCTACTAGCGGGAGGGGCCGAGCAGTACTTC. It yields the protein CASSLLAGGAEQYF.

This clone is large by share. The V gene is TRBV9, the J gene TRBJ1-4; D unresolved. Germline V lookup: CDR1 SGDLS, CDR2 YYNGEE. V was cut by 0 bases and J by 8 bases, with 17 bases left in between. The CDR3 consists of 16 residues. The CDR3, as DNA: TGTGCCAGCAGCGTAGATGGAGCGGGGATCGGGGAAAAACTGTTTTTT. It yields the protein CASSVDGAGIGEKLFF.

The CDR3 sequence is CASSVFGSGNEQFF. The CDR3 region has the DNA TGTGCCAGCAGCGTATTCGGGAGTGGCAATGAGCAGTTCTTC. V gene TRBV9 combines with J gene TRBJ2-1; D perhaps matches TRBD2 (6 bases). The CDR3 runs to 14 residues. Germline-derived CDR1 and CDR2 are SGDLS and YYNGEE. Between the trimmed V and J ends, which lost 1 base and 6 bases, there was a span of 11 bases.

This sequence joins TRBV2 and TRBJ1-1, with D possibly TRBD1 on 5 matching bases. The CDR3 spans 14 residues. From germline, CDR1 is SNHLY and CDR2 FYNNEI. V lost 10 bases and J 7 bases, leaving 22 bases between the germline ends. For the CDR3, the DNA is TGTGCCACCCGTGGCTGGCAGGGCCAGGGTGAAGCTTTCTTT. It is translated as CATRGWQGQGEAFF.

The rearrangement uses TRBV7-9 and TRBJ1-4, with D possibly TRBD1 on 5 matching bases. This CDR3 has 14 residues. Germline V gene data show CDR1 as SEHNR and CDR2 as FQNEAQ (reference sequence). V was pared by 3 bases and J by 8 bases, with 13 bases between. CDR3 sequence: CASSFSREEEKLFF. CDR3 coding DNA: TGTGCCAGCAGCTTCTCCAGGGAGGAAGAAAAACTGTTTTTT.

Only a few counts were recorded for this clone. The chain uses TRBV29-1 and TRBJ1-5, with D possibly being TRBD1 (5 bases). The CDR3 is 15 residues long. Deletions cut 1 base from V and 2 bases from J, with 12 bases between. Germline values: CDR1 SQVTM, CDR2 ANQGSEA. The CDR3, as DNA: TGCAGCGTTGAAGTCAGGGAAGGAGGCAATCAGCCCCAGCATTTT. Encoded protein: CSVEVREGGNQPQHF.

V usage is TRBV25-1 and J usage is TRBJ1-2; D not certain. Looked up from germline, CDR1 is MGHDK and CDR2 is SYGVNS. The CDR3 runs to 12 residues. The V end lost 0 bases, the J end lost 3 bases, and 2 bases lay between the germline ends. The CDR3 DNA follows: TGTGCCAGCAGTGAATACGACTATGGCTACACCTTC. Translated: CASSEYDYGYTF.

The rearrangement uses TRBV28 and TRBJ2-5, with a tentative D call TRBD1 (6 bases). CDR3 size: 15 residues. CDR1 is MDHEN and CDR2 is SYDVKM in the germline V gene. Trimming stripped 2 bases from V and 6 bases from J, with 16 bases between. CDR3 coding DNA: TGTGCCAGCAGTTTAATGGGCACAGGGAAAAAGACCCAGTACTTC. This sequence encodes CASSLMGTGKKTQYF.

This clone is medium-sized in the sample. This sequence joins TRBV7-9 and TRBJ2-1; 9 bases fit TRBD1. CDR3 length: 14 amino acids. Looked up from germline, CDR1 is SEHNR and CDR2 is FQNEAQ (reference sequence). V gave up 5 bases and J gave up 6 bases; unmatched junction bases: 5. This chain's CDR3 is CASSVGTGINEQFF. The DNA for the CDR3 is TGTGCCAGCAGCGTCGGGACAGGGATCAATGAGCAGTTCTTC.

This clone has a handful of counts. The chain employs TRBV5-4 and TRBJ2-7; TRBD2 aligns across 10 bases. The CDR3 has 16 amino acids. Germline lookup yields CDR1 SGHNT and CDR2 YYREEE (reference sequence). Trimming took 3 bases from V and 1 from J; bases not matched to a gene: 7. The chain's CDR3 is CASSSVSTSGSYEQYF. The DNA for the CDR3 is TGTGCCAGCAGCTCTGTGTCGACTAGCGGGTCCTACGAGCAGTACTTC.